A single sample gave rise to the 16 T cell receptor beta chains below, sequenced in a study of blood T cell repertoires in COVID-19 (dated by TCRdb to the early 2020s). Receptor amplification or capture employed the immunoSEQ multiplex PCR assay. The clones in this table, taken by TCRdb from immuneACCESS, are in-frame only. Not every clone is retained; where verified, under half of the shortfall comes from an unresolved V gene, and the cause of the rest is unknown. The sample yields 200,000 to 300,000 clones; around three quarters were counted once. The ten largest clones take up 3.3% of the sample. Specimen: peripheral blood. The origin of the receptors is an elderly woman with acute or convalescent COVID-19.

Only a few counts were recorded for this clone. The chain employs TRBV18 and TRBJ2-1; 11 bases are a match to TRBD1. The CDR3 is 18 amino acids. V lost 3 bases and J lost 8; bases outside the gene matches: 15. CDR1 is KGHSH and CDR2 is LQKENI in the germline V gene. CDR3 DNA: TGTGCCAGCTCACCCTCGATTGGACAGGGGGCGCGTGAGGATGAGCAGTTCTTC. This encodes CASSPSIGQGAREDEQFF.

This chain connects TRBV18 to TRBJ1-2; 9 nucleotides agree with TRBD1. This CDR3 is built from 16 residues. Germline assignment: CDR1 KGHSH and CDR2 LQKENI. The junction had 10 bases not matched to a gene; V was cut back by 4 bases and J by 4 bases. CDR3 protein: CASSQTGGLFGYGYTF. Written as DNA, the CDR3 is TGTGCCAGCTCACAAACAGGGGGCCTCTTTGGCTATGGCTACACCTTC. Full variable domain (outside the CDR3, taken from reference TRBV18 and TRBJ1-2): NAGVMQNPRHLVRRRGQEARLRCSPMKGHSHVYWYRQLPEEGLKFMVYLQKENIIDESGMPKERFSAEFPKEGPSILRIQQVVRGDSAAYFCASSQTGGLFGYGYTFGSGTRLTVV.

The gene calls are TRBV3-1 (or the pseudogene TRBV3-2) and TRBJ2-7; 7 nucleotides line up with TRBD1. V lost 7 bases and J lost 2; bases outside the gene matches: 11. This CDR3 contains 15 residues. From germline, CDR1 is LGHDT and CDR2 YNNKEL (reference sequence). As DNA, the CDR3 is TGTGCCAGCACTATCAAGGTTCAGGGGGCCTACGAGCAGTACTTC. It encodes CASTIKVQGAYEQYF.

V and J are TRBV19 and TRBJ2-1; 10 bases are shared with TRBD1. Trimming removed 6 bases from V and 3 bases from J; junction bases left unmatched: 8. The V gene's germline CDR1 is LNHDA and CDR2 SQIVND (reference sequence). The CDR3 runs 16 residues. For the CDR3, the DNA is TGTGCCAGTAGCACCAGGGACAGGGGATACTACAATGAGCAGTTCTTC. It encodes CASSTRDRGYYNEQFF.

V is TRBV7-2 and J is TRBJ1-4, with TRBD1 matching 9 bases. CDR1 and CDR2 from the germline V gene are SGHTA and FQGNSA. V was clipped by 5 bases and J by 6 bases; unmatched bases: 4. The CDR3 has 14 amino acids. CDR3 DNA: TGTGCCAGCAGCACGGACAGGGGTGATGAAAAACTGTTTTTT. As protein: CASSTDRGDEKLFF.

The chain carries TRBV15 and TRBJ2-1, with a weak D call TRBD1 (6 bases). V was cut by 3 bases and J by 6 bases, with 18 bases left in between. In germline, CDR1 is LNHNV, CDR2 YYDKDF (reference sequence). This CDR3 has 16 amino acids. CDR3 sequence reads: CATSSFQQGDRNEQFF. Written as DNA, the CDR3 is TGTGCCACCAGCAGCTTTCAACAGGGTGACCGCAATGAGCAGTTCTTC.

This rearrangement joins TRBV19 to TRBJ2-2; 8 bases map to TRBD1. CDR1 and CDR2 from the germline V gene are LNHDA and SQIVND (reference sequence). The V segment lost 10 bases and the J segment 2 bases; nucleotides outside the gene matches: 15. The CDR3 has 17 residues. In DNA, the CDR3 is TGTGCCACCAGGCCATGGGACAGGAGCCTTAACACCGGGGAGCTGTTTTTT. Its protein product is CATRPWDRSLNTGELFF.

The chain uses TRBV5-1 and TRBJ1-2, with 8 bases lining up with TRBD1. J lost 4 bases, V lost 5 bases, and 10 bases had no gene match. Germline assignment: CDR1 SGHRS and CDR2 YFSETQ. There are 15 residues in the CDR3. The CDR3 DNA follows: TGCGCCAGCAGGGCGATACAGGGGGGTCTCTATGGCTACACCTTC. Translated: CASRAIQGGLYGYTF. Complete variable domain (other parts from reference TRBV5-1 and TRBJ1-2): KAGVTQTPRYLIKTRGQQVTLSCSPISGHRSVSWYQQTPGQGLQFLFEYFSETQRNKGNFPGRFSGRQFSNSRSEMNVSTLELGDSALYLCASRAIQGGLYGYTFGSGTRLTVV.

CDR3 residues: CASSGPGEQGIEKLFF. The CDR3 nucleotides are TGTGCCAGCAGTGGTCCCGGGGAACAGGGGATTGAAAAACTGTTTTTT. The gene calls are TRBV2 and TRBJ1-4; 7 bases agree with TRBD1. The CDR3 has 16 residues. Germline assignment: CDR1 SNHLY and CDR2 FYNNEI. J lost 7 bases, V lost 4 bases, and 12 bases had no gene match.

This clone was observed a handful of times. The J gene is TRBJ2-1, the V gene TRBV11-3, with 8 bases identical to TRBD1. The CDR3 has 14 residues. The J segment lost 6 bases and the V segment lost 3 bases, leaving 4 bases of the junction unmatched. From germline, CDR1 is SGHNT and CDR2 YENEEA. The CDR3 protein is CASSLGRGRNEQFF. The CDR3 DNA reads TGTGCCAGCAGCTTGGGCAGGGGGCGCAATGAGCAGTTCTTC.

CDR3 bases: TGTGCCAGCAGCAAAACAGGGCTTGTCCCTCCCTACGAGCAGTACTTC. Its protein product is CASSKTGLVPPYEQYF. V usage is TRBV27 and J usage is TRBJ2-7; the D gene is possibly TRBD1 (6 bases). Trimming took 6 bases from V and 2 from J, leaving 20 bases between them. The length of the CDR3 is 16 residues. Germline V gives CDR1 MNHEY, CDR2 SMNVEV (reference sequence).

This rearrangement joins TRBV19 to TRBJ2-7; TRBD1 agrees at 10 bases. This CDR3 region has 15 residues. The germline V gene encodes CDR1 LNHDA and CDR2 SQIVND (reference sequence). Losses at the gene ends were 6 bases for V and 2 bases for J; bases not matched to a gene: 7. The CDR3 nucleotides are TGTGCCAGTAGGTCTGCCGGGACAGGGGCCTACGAGCAGTACTTC. As protein: CASRSAGTGAYEQYF.

The chain couples TRBV19 to TRBJ2-1; 13 positions match TRBD2. CDR3 length: 17 residues. J lost 4 bases, V lost 3 bases, and 6 bases had no gene match. Germline loops: CDR1 LNHDA, CDR2 SQIVND (reference sequence). This CDR3 is CASSIRTSGGVYNEQFF. CDR3 bases: TGTGCCAGTAGTATCCGGACTAGCGGGGGTGTATACAATGAGCAGTTCTTC.

V and J are TRBV10-2 and TRBJ2-1; 8 nucleotides align to TRBD2. The ends lost 4 bases at V and 8 bases at J; junction bases unmatched: 10. The CDR3 is 15 residues long. Per the germline V gene, CDR1 is WSHSY and CDR2 is SAAADI. The CDR3 spells CASSVWSGRGDEQFF. The CDR3 DNA sequence: TGCGCCAGCAGTGTCTGGAGCGGGAGAGGTGATGAGCAGTTCTTC.

This clone appeared a few times. CDR3 sequence (DNA): TGTGCCAGCAGTGGAGCGGGAGTGGGCGATGAGCAGTTCTTC. Protein product: CASSGAGVGDEQFF. The V call is TRBV6-1, the J call TRBJ2-1; 8 bases are a match to TRBD2. Germline CDR1 is MNHNS and CDR2 is SASEGT. V trimming: 4 bases; J trimming: 8 bases; junction bases outside the gene matches: 7. The CDR3 has 14 amino acids.

This chain connects TRBV6-5 to TRBJ2-7; tentatively, D is TRBD2 (6 bases). This CDR3 has 16 residues. Germline-derived CDR1 and CDR2 are MNHEY and SVGAGI. Between the trimmed V and J ends, which lost 3 bases and 7 bases, there was a span of 22 bases. The CDR3 protein is CASSYGGDPGAREQYF. The CDR3 coding sequence is TGTGCCAGCAGTTATGGCGGGGACCCTGGGGCCCGGGAGCAGTACTTC.